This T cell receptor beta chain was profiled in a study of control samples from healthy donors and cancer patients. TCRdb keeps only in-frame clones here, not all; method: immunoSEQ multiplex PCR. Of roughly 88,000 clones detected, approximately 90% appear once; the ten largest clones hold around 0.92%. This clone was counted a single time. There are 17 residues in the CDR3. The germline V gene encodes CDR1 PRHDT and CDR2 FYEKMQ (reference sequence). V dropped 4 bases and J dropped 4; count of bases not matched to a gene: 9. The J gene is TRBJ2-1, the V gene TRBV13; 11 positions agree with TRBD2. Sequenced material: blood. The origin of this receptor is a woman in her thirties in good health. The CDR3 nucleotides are TGTGCCAGCAGCTCAAATCCTGGGACTAGCGGATACAATGAGCAGTTCTTC. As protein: CASSSNPGTSGYNEQFF.